This T cell receptor beta chain was documented in a study of blood T cell repertoires in COVID-19. Study-wide background: Acute and convalescent COVID-19 specimens originated in the United States, Italy and Spain.

V lost 1 base to trimming and J lost 5 bases; unmatched junction nucleotides: 9. This CDR3 has 18 residues. Germline CDR1 reads SGHNT; CDR2 reads YYREEE (reference sequence). Only in-frame clones appear in the TCRdb table, and some are missing; sequencing was by immunoSEQ multiplex PCR. Of around 330,000 clones in the sample, 88% were seen once. The receptor was isolated from a woman between 45 and 65 years old with active or convalescent COVID-19. V is TRBV5-4 and J is TRBJ2-1, with 13 bases fitting TRBD2. The source material was peripheral blood. The CDR3 is CASSLFRTSGGHNNEQFF. CDR3 coding DNA: TGTGCCAGCAGCTTGTTTAGGACTAGCGGGGGCCACAACAATGAGCAGTTCTTC.